One and the same sample provided the 7 T cell receptor beta chains below, sequenced in a study of PD-1 blockade in classical Hodgkin lymphoma (dated by TCRdb to the early 2020s). Sample time point, as interpreted from the label and publication: cycle 4 day 1 (C4D1), after five to seven weeks of nivolumab. Every trial patient had relapsed following autologous stem cell transplantation, and prior brentuximab vedotin exposure was what differed among cohorts A, B and C. The library was generated by the immunoSEQ multiplex PCR assay. The immuneACCESS repertoire file appears here via TCRdb, limited to in-frame rearrangements. These files lack a portion of the clones; in checked studies, under half of the deficit traces to unresolved V genes, and the cause of the others is not known. The sample table contains about 90,000 clones; only one count was recorded for 90% of them. The ten top clones hold about 2.9% of the sample.

This sample comprised peripheral blood mononuclear cells (PBMCs), obtained before the fourth cycle of nivolumab. Receptors originate from a human donor with classical Hodgkin lymphoma.

V and J are TRBV5-1 and TRBJ2-1; TRBD1 aligns across 8 bases. The germline V gene encodes CDR1 SGHRS and CDR2 YFSETQ. The CDR3 covers 15 residues. The J segment lost 2 bases and the V segment lost 4 bases, leaving 5 bases of the junction unmatched. The CDR3 coding sequence is TGCGCCAGCAGCCTCGGACAGGGCACCTACAATGAGCAGTTCTTC. Protein: CASSLGQGTYNEQFF.

This clone was seen once. The rearrangement uses TRBV29-1 and TRBJ2-1, with 10 bases identical to TRBD1. The CDR3 is made up of 15 amino acids. The V gene's germline CDR1 is SQVTM and CDR2 ANQGSEA. V shed 8 bases and J 3 bases; nucleotides not matched to a gene: 10. The CDR3 loop reads CSLPRGTGVYNEQFF. In DNA, the CDR3 is TGCAGCCTTCCAAGGGGGACAGGGGTCTACAATGAGCAGTTCTTC.

The CDR3, as DNA: TGTGCCAGCAGCGCCAACAGGGACTCTGGAAACACCATATATTTT. It is translated as CASSANRDSGNTIYF. The chain recombines TRBV13 with TRBJ1-3; perhaps TRBD1 as D (6 bases). The CDR3 runs 15 residues. CDR1 is PRHDT and CDR2 is FYEKMQ in the germline V gene (reference sequence). The ends were cut back, 5 bases at V and 0 bases at J, with 11 bases in the middle.

The chain is built from TRBV2 and TRBJ2-5; D unclear. CDR1 and CDR2 from the germline V gene are SNHLY and FYNNEI. The CDR3 is made up of 13 amino acids. Trimming took off 4 bases at V and 3 bases at J, with 9 bases between the two ends. The CDR3 coding sequence is TGTGCCAGCAGTGTTCCTTCCAAAGAGACCCAGTACTTC. The encoded protein is CASSVPSKETQYF.

This chain links TRBV5-4 with TRBJ1-5; D ambiguous. The CDR3 loop spans 15 amino acids. Germline V CDR1 and CDR2: SGHNT, YYREEE (reference sequence). V was clipped by 0 bases and J by 0 bases, with 7 bases between them. CDR3 bases: TGTGCCAGCAGCTTGGACGGTTATAGCAATCAGCCCCAGCATTTT. Translation: CASSLDGYSNQPQHF.

The gene calls are TRBV19 and TRBJ2-7; 8 nucleotides align to TRBD1. Germline V gives CDR1 LNHDA, CDR2 SQIVND (reference sequence). The CDR3 is 13 amino acids. V lost 5 bases, J lost 3 bases, and 3 bases stayed unmatched. CDR3 amino acids: CASSPGQDYEQYF. CDR3 in DNA: TGTGCCAGTAGTCCGGGACAGGACTACGAGCAGTACTTC. Looking up the rest from reference TRBV19 and TRBJ2-7 gives the full variable domain: DGGITQSPKYLFRKEGQNVTLSCEQNLNHDAMYWYRQDPGQGLRLIYYSQIVNDFQKGDIAEGYSVSREKKESFPLTVTSAQKNPTAFYLCASSPGQDYEQYFGPGTRLTVT.

The V gene is TRBV5-1, the J gene TRBJ1-4; D is unclear. V lost 1 base and J 0 bases, leaving 10 bases between the germline ends. Germline V gene data show CDR1 as SGHRS and CDR2 as YFSETQ. The length of the CDR3 is 16 residues. CDR3 bases: TGCGCCAGCAGCTTGACCCTGGCAGCAACTAATGAAAAACTGTTTTTT. Its protein is CASSLTLAATNEKLFF.